The entry below gives a single T cell receptor (beta chain) sequence along with its context. Its antigen remains unidentified. This CDR3 contains 15 residues. CDR1 and CDR2 (germline): MGHRA, YSYEKL. J was trimmed by 8 bases and V by 4 bases; bases with no gene match: 12. The sample comes from a study of a mutant IDH1 vaccine in newly diagnosed glioma. As for the study in general: The start of vaccination came 4-6 weeks after radiotherapy alone, or with temozolomide cycles.

The time point denotes: week 47, end of study. Each dose of the vaccine consisted of 300 ug of mutant IDH1 20-mer peptide, with topical imiquimod. Vaccinations, eight in total, occurred in weeks 1, 3, 5, 7, 11, 15, 19, 23. The data were produced by immunoSEQ multiplex PCR, yet TCRdb's version contains in-frame clones alone and is incomplete. The sample lists over 50,000 clones; 76% were seen once. This receptor was identified in a woman in her forties with glioma. Some clones in this sample may be carry-over from other donors' samples. The chain joins TRBV4-1 to TRBJ1-2; 8 bases are shared with TRBD1. The sample consisted of PBMCs, taken from a glioma patient whose treatment included an IDH1 peptide vaccine. CDR3 nucleotide sequence: TGCGCCAGCAGCCCCCGGACAGGGAAGATCGAAGGCTACACCTTC. Translated: CASSPRTGKIEGYTF.